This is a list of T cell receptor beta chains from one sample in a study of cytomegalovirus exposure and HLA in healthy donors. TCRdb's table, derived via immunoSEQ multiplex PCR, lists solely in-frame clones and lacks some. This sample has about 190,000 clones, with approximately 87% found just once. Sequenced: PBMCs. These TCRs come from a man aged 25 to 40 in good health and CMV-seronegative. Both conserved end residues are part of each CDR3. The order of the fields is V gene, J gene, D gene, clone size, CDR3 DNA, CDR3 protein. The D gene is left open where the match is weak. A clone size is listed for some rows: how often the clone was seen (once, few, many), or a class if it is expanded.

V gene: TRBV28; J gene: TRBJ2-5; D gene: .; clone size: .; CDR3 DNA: TGTGCCAGCAGTCCGGGCACAGGAGACCAAGAGACCCAGTACTTC; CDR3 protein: CASSPGTGDQETQYF
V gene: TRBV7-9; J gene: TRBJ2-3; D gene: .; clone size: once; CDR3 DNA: TGTGCCAGCAGCTACAGGGATTCAGATACGCAGTATTTT; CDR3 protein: CASSYRDSDTQYF
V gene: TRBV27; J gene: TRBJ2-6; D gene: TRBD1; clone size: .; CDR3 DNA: TGTGCCAGCAGTTTATGGGGCCAGGGGGCGGTAGGGGCCAACGTCCTGACTTTC; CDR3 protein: CASSLWGQGAVGANVLTF
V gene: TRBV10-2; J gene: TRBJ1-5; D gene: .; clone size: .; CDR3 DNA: TGCGCCAGCAGTGAGGGGGCAGGTATTCAGCCCCAGCATTTT; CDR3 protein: CASSEGAGIQPQHF
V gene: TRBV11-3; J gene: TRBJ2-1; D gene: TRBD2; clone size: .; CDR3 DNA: TGTGCCAGCAGCTTTTCCCCGGGAGGGATGTATGAGCAGTTCTTC; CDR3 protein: CASSFSPGGMYEQFF
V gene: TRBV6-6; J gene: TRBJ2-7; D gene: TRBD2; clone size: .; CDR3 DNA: TGTGCCAGCAGTTACTCCACTAGCGGAAGCTCCTACGAGCAGTACTTC; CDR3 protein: CASSYSTSGSSYEQYF
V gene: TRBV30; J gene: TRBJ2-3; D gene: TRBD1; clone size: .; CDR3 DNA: TGTGCCTGGGGGACAGGGAGCACAGATACGCAGTATTTT; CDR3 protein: CAWGTGSTDTQYF
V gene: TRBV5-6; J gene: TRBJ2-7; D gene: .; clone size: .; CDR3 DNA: TGTGCCAGCAGCTCCCGGGGACTCATCTCCTACGAGCAGTACTTC; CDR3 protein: CASSSRGLISYEQYF
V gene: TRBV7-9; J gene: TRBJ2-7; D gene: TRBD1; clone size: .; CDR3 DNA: TGTGCCAGCAGCCGGGGACAGACCTTTTACGAGCAGTACTTC; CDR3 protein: CASSRGQTFYEQYF
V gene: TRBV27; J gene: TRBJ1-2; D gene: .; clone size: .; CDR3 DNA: TGTGCCACCCAGTCGGGGAAAAACCCCTATGGCTACACCTTC; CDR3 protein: CATQSGKNPYGYTF
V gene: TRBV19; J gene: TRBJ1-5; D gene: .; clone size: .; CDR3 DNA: TGTGCCAGTAGTACCACAGGTATCCTCCAGCCCCAGCATTTT; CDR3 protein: CASSTTGILQPQHF
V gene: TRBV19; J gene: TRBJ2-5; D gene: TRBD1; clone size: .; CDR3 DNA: TGTGCCAGTAGTATAGTGCAGGGGGACGAGACCCAGTACTTC; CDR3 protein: CASSIVQGDETQYF
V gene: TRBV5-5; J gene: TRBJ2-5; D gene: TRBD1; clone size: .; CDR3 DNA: TGTGCCAGCAGCTTGGGACAGGGGATGGAGACCCAGTACTTC; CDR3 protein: CASSLGQGMETQYF
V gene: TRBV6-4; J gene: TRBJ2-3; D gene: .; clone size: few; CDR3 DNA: TGTGCCAGCAGTGAGGGGACTAGCACAGATACGCAGTATTTT; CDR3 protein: CASSEGTSTDTQYF
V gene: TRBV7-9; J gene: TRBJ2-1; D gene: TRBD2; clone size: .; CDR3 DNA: TGTGCCAGCAGCCCCCAGGGGAGCGGGGGGAGTCATGAGCAGTTCTTC; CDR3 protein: CASSPQGSGGSHEQFF
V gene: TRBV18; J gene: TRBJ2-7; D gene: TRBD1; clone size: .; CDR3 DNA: TGTGCCAGCTCACCCGGCCTCCGGGACAGGGGGGGCGAGCAGTACTTC; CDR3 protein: CASSPGLRDRGGEQYF
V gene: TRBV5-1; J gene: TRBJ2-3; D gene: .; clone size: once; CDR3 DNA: TGCGCCAGCAGCTTAGGCGGGGCGACAGATACGCAGTATTTT; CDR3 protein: CASSLGGATDTQYF
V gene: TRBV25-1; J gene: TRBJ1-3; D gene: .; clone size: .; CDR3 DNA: TGTGCCAGCAGTGATGCGAGTCGGGCTGGAAACACCATATATTTT; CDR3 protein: CASSDASRAGNTIYF
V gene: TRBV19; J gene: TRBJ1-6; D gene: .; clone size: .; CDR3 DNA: TGTGCCAGTGTCGCAGGGTCCTATAATTCACCCCTCCACTTT; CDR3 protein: CASVAGSYNSPLHF